This TCR beta chain stems from a study of glioma-infiltrating T cells. The germline CDR1 and CDR2 sequences are LNHNV and YYDKDF (reference sequence). The CDR3 has 14 amino acids. Trimming at V came to 4 bases and at J to 6 bases, leaving 3 bases not matched to a gene. The iRepertoire nested amplicon-rescue multiplex PCR amplified TCR alpha and beta CDR3s from RNA. TCRdb re-called the multiplex PCR reads through MiXCR, storing one row per CDR3 protein. The profile shows under 150,000 distinct CDR3 sequences, under 30% of them singletons. This clonotype came up many times. The clonotype was recovered from a human donor with low-grade glioma or glioblastoma, undergoing nonglioma brain surgery, or in good health (not recorded which). The sequencing input was glioma tissue, nonneoplastic brain tissue, or PBMCs (not recorded which). J is TRBJ1-4 and V is TRBV15, with 9 nucleotides matching TRBD1. Here the CDR3 DNA reads TGTGCCACCAGCATGGACAGGGGCGATGAAAAACTGTTTTTT. Encoded protein: CATSMDRGDEKLFF.